This T cell receptor beta chain appears in the sequencing data of a study of radiotherapy plus CTLA-4 blockade in lung cancer. Study details: Among patients, around 19% showed objective responses, and approximately 30% had disease control.

The sample holds a few counts of this clone. The antigen remains undetermined. Profiled with immunoSEQ multiplex PCR; TCRdb holds only in-frame clones, not every one. The sample holds roughly 78,000 clones; around 80% are singletons and the top ten take around 7.1%. Study results and caveats: The authors reported that early blood T cell clone dynamics, with interferon-beta, best predicted response. Blood saw expansion of tumor-derived TCR clones after radiotherapy plus ipilimumab.

Germline loops: CDR1 SGHAT, CDR2 FQNNGV. Trimming stripped 10 bases from V and 2 bases from J, with 14 bases between. This CDR3 comprises 13 residues. J is TRBJ1-2 and V is TRBV11-2; possibly TRBD1 for D (5 bases). Here the sequenced sample was peripheral blood, taken from a patient treated with radiotherapy plus ipilimumab. The receptor was isolated from a human donor with non-small cell lung cancer who had a complete response to radiotherapy plus ipilimumab. In nucleotides, the CDR3 is TGTGCCACAAAGACCCGGGGGAACTATGGCTACACCTTC. This codes for CATKTRGNYGYTF.